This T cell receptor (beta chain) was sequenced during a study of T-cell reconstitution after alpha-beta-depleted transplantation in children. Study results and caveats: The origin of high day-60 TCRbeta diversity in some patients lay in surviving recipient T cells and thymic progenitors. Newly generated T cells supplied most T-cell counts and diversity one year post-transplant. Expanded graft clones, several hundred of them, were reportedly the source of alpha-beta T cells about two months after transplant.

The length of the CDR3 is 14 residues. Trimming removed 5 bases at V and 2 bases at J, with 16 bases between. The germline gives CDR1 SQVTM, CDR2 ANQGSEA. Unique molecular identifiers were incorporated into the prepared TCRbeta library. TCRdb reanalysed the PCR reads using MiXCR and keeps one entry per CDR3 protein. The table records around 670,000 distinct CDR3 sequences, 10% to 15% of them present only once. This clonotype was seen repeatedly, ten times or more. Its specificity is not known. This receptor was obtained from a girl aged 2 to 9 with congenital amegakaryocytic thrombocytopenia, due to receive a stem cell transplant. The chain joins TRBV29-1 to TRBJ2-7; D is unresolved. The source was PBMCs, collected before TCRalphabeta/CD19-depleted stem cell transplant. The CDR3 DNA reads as TGCAGCGTTATCCAGGCGATGGATCCCTACGAGCAGTACTTC. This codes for CSVIQAMDPYEQYF.